These T cell receptor beta chains were read from a single sample in a study of Tregs in tolerant kidney transplant recipients. Assay used: immunoSEQ multiplex PCR; TCRdb lists only in-frame clones, some missing. Here the sample spans 40,000 to 50,000 clones, 89% being singletons. The sample consisted of CD8+ T cells from blood (PBMCs), taken 12 months after the transplant. Source of these receptors: a human patient who received a combined kidney and bone marrow transplant. Some T cells may be supplied by the graft donor. Both conserved end residues are part of each CDR3. Fields, in order: J gene, D gene, clone size, V gene, CDR3 DNA, CDR3 protein. A D gene is named only where the DNA matches it firmly. Clone size appears in some rows only: once, few, many, or a class for an expanded clone.

j_gene: TRBJ1-2
d_gene: TRBD1
abundance: -
v_gene: TRBV29-1
CDR3nt: TGCAGCGTTGAAACAGGGGAGAACTATGGCTACACCTTC
CDR3aa: CSVETGENYGYTF

j_gene: TRBJ2-7
d_gene: -
abundance: -
v_gene: TRBV5-6
CDR3nt: TGTGCCAGCAGCTTTTTGGCCAAAACCTACGAGCAGTACTTC
CDR3aa: CASSFLAKTYEQYF

j_gene: TRBJ2-2
d_gene: TRBD1
abundance: -
v_gene: TRBV5-1
CDR3nt: TGCGCCAGCAGCTTGGGGCCCGGGACAGGGGGCACCGGGGAGCTGTTTTTT
CDR3aa: CASSLGPGTGGTGELFF

j_gene: TRBJ1-2
d_gene: TRBD1
abundance: -
v_gene: TRBV27
CDR3nt: TGTGCCAGCAGTTTCGACAGGGGGTATGGCTACACCTTC
CDR3aa: CASSFDRGYGYTF

j_gene: TRBJ2-1
d_gene: TRBD2
abundance: -
v_gene: TRBV7-2
CDR3nt: TGTGCCAGCAGCCGCAGACTAGCGGGAGACTACAATGAGCAGTTCTTC
CDR3aa: CASSRRLAGDYNEQFF

j_gene: TRBJ1-1
d_gene: -
abundance: once
v_gene: TRBV29-1
CDR3nt: TGCAGCGTGCCCGGTGAGGGGGACACTGAAGCTTTCTTT
CDR3aa: CSVPGEGDTEAFF

j_gene: TRBJ1-1
d_gene: TRBD1
abundance: few
v_gene: TRBV9
CDR3nt: TGTGCCAGCAGCGCGGGACAGGGCCAGGCTGAAGCTTTCTTT
CDR3aa: CASSAGQGQAEAFF

j_gene: TRBJ2-7
d_gene: -
abundance: -
v_gene: TRBV5-5
CDR3nt: TGTGCCAGCACCGTGAACAGAGAGCAGTACTTC
CDR3aa: CASTVNREQYF

j_gene: TRBJ2-7
d_gene: TRBD2
abundance: -
v_gene: TRBV4-3
CDR3nt: TGCGCCAGCAGCAAACTAGCGTCGGGCTACGAGCAGTACTTC
CDR3aa: CASSKLASGYEQYF

j_gene: TRBJ2-7
d_gene: TRBD1
abundance: -
v_gene: TRBV19
CDR3nt: TGTGCCAGCAGTGCCGGGACAGGGCCCTACGAGCAGTACTTC
CDR3aa: CASSAGTGPYEQYF

j_gene: TRBJ2-6
d_gene: TRBD1
abundance: -
v_gene: TRBV15
CDR3nt: TGTGCCACCAGCAGAGAAGGGACAGGGAGCCCCTCTGGGGCCAACGTCCTGACTTTC
CDR3aa: CATSREGTGSPSGANVLTF

j_gene: TRBJ2-1
d_gene: -
abundance: -
v_gene: TRBV7-2
CDR3nt: TGTGCCAGCAGCTTAACCCGGTCATACAATGAGCAGTTCTTC
CDR3aa: CASSLTRSYNEQFF

j_gene: TRBJ1-1
d_gene: -
abundance: -
v_gene: TRBV27
CDR3nt: TGTGCCAGCAGTTTTTTTAGGGGGGGGTACACTGAAGCTTTCTTT
CDR3aa: CASSFFRGGYTEAFF

j_gene: TRBJ1-1
d_gene: TRBD1
abundance: few
v_gene: TRBV7-2
CDR3nt: TGTGCCAGCAGCTTGAGACCTATAGGACAGGGTGAAGCTTTCTTT
CDR3aa: CASSLRPIGQGEAFF

j_gene: TRBJ1-5
d_gene: TRBD1
abundance: -
v_gene: TRBV15
CDR3nt: TGTGCCACCAGCCAATTTGGGGACAGGGGTCAGCCCCAGCATTTT
CDR3aa: CATSQFGDRGQPQHF

j_gene: TRBJ1-1
d_gene: TRBD1
abundance: -
v_gene: TRBV4-1
CDR3nt: TGCGCCAGCAGGACACAGGGGGCCAACACTGAAGCTTTCTTT
CDR3aa: CASRTQGANTEAFF

j_gene: TRBJ2-7
d_gene: -
abundance: -
v_gene: TRBV7-2
CDR3nt: TGTGCCAGCAGCGCCCCTAGAAACGAGCAGTACTTC
CDR3aa: CASSAPRNEQYF

j_gene: TRBJ2-7
d_gene: TRBD1
abundance: -
v_gene: TRBV6-6
CDR3nt: TGTGCCAGCAGTTACGGAGGGACAGGTGCCTACGAGCAGTACTTC
CDR3aa: CASSYGGTGAYEQYF

j_gene: TRBJ2-3
d_gene: TRBD2
abundance: -
v_gene: TRBV9
CDR3nt: TGTGCCAGCAGCGTAGTGTCGGGAGGATGGGATACGCAGTATTTT
CDR3aa: CASSVVSGGWDTQYF

j_gene: TRBJ2-1
d_gene: TRBD2
abundance: -
v_gene: TRBV2
CDR3nt: TGTGCCAGCGGACTAGCCGAGGGCAATGAGCAGTTCTTC
CDR3aa: CASGLAEGNEQFF

j_gene: TRBJ2-1
d_gene: TRBD2
abundance: -
v_gene: TRBV27
CDR3nt: TGTGCCAGCAGCTTCGTGACTAGCGGGAGCTCCTACAATGAGCAGTTCTTC
CDR3aa: CASSFVTSGSSYNEQFF

j_gene: TRBJ2-7
d_gene: TRBD1
abundance: -
v_gene: TRBV6-6
CDR3nt: TGTGCCAGCAGCTTAACCTTCGGGACAGTATCCTACGAGCAGTACTTC
CDR3aa: CASSLTFGTVSYEQYF

j_gene: TRBJ2-7
d_gene: TRBD1
abundance: once
v_gene: TRBV6-1
CDR3nt: TGTGCCAGCAGTGAAGCGGCAGGGGGCCAGTACGAGCAGTACTTC
CDR3aa: CASSEAAGGQYEQYF

j_gene: TRBJ2-6
d_gene: TRBD1
abundance: -
v_gene: TRBV27
CDR3nt: TGTGCCAGCAGTGCTCGGGACAGGGTAATTTCTGGGGCCAACGTCCTGACTTTC
CDR3aa: CASSARDRVISGANVLTF

j_gene: TRBJ2-7
d_gene: -
abundance: -
v_gene: TRBV18
CDR3nt: TGTGCCAGCTCACCAGGTTCGACAGACTACGAGCAGTACTTC
CDR3aa: CASSPGSTDYEQYF

j_gene: TRBJ2-3
d_gene: -
abundance: few
v_gene: TRBV7-3
CDR3nt: TGTGCCAGCAGCCAAGTGGGGGGACCCACAGATACGCAGTATTTT
CDR3aa: CASSQVGGPTDTQYF

j_gene: TRBJ2-5
d_gene: -
abundance: once
v_gene: TRBV6-5
CDR3nt: TGTGCCAGCAGTTACCTGCTTCTCGGGTCGACCCAGTACTTC
CDR3aa: CASSYLLLGSTQYF

j_gene: TRBJ2-7
d_gene: TRBD2
abundance: -
v_gene: TRBV5-4
CDR3nt: TGTGCCAGCAGCCCGGGACTAGCGTTTTCCTACGAGCAGTACTTC
CDR3aa: CASSPGLAFSYEQYF

j_gene: TRBJ2-7
d_gene: TRBD2
abundance: -
v_gene: TRBV5-1
CDR3nt: TGCGCCAGCAGGAGGGGCGGGGGTAACTACGAGCAGTACTTC
CDR3aa: CASRRGGGNYEQYF

j_gene: TRBJ2-7
d_gene: -
abundance: -
v_gene: TRBV25-1
CDR3nt: TGTGCCAGCAGGGTCGCGGGCCTCGCCGAGCAGTACTTC
CDR3aa: CASRVAGLAEQYF

j_gene: TRBJ1-5
d_gene: -
abundance: -
v_gene: TRBV4-1
CDR3nt: TGCGCCAGCAGCGAAGGGGTCAGGGGATACAATCAGCCCCAGCATTTT
CDR3aa: CASSEGVRGYNQPQHF

j_gene: TRBJ1-3
d_gene: TRBD1
abundance: -
v_gene: TRBV9
CDR3nt: TGTGCCAGCAGCGGACCTCAAGATGACAGGGGACAGGGCAACACCATATATTTT
CDR3aa: CASSGPQDDRGQGNTIYF

j_gene: TRBJ2-7
d_gene: -
abundance: -
v_gene: TRBV7-2
CDR3nt: TGTGCCAGCAGCCAAGCGCATTACGAGCAGTACTTC
CDR3aa: CASSQAHYEQYF

j_gene: TRBJ2-2
d_gene: TRBD2
abundance: once
v_gene: TRBV7-2
CDR3nt: TGTGCCAGCAGCCCCGACTGGGCGGGAGCCGGGGAGCTGTTTTTT
CDR3aa: CASSPDWAGAGELFF

j_gene: TRBJ2-2
d_gene: TRBD2
abundance: -
v_gene: TRBV4-1
CDR3nt: TGCGCCAGCAGCCGCGATTCTAGCGGGGGGGCCTCCGGGGAGCTGTTTTTT
CDR3aa: CASSRDSSGGASGELFF

j_gene: TRBJ2-7
d_gene: -
abundance: -
v_gene: TRBV5-4
CDR3nt: TGTGCCAGCAGCTTCAGGACTAACTACGAGCAGTACTTC
CDR3aa: CASSFRTNYEQYF

j_gene: TRBJ2-7
d_gene: TRBD2
abundance: -
v_gene: TRBV11-3
CDR3nt: TGTGCCAGCAGCATACTAGCGGGGGGGCTAGAGCAGTACTTC
CDR3aa: CASSILAGGLEQYF

j_gene: TRBJ1-2
d_gene: TRBD1
abundance: once
v_gene: TRBV5-1
CDR3nt: TGCGCCAGCAGCTTGGTAGAGGGGGCTGAGTATGGCTACACCTTC
CDR3aa: CASSLVEGAEYGYTF

j_gene: TRBJ1-2
d_gene: -
abundance: -
v_gene: TRBV7-9
CDR3nt: TGTGCCAGCAGCTTAGCGATTCGGTTTAGCTACACCTTC
CDR3aa: CASSLAIRFSYTF

j_gene: TRBJ2-1
d_gene: -
abundance: -
v_gene: TRBV25-1
CDR3nt: TGTGCCAGCAGTGAATCTACGACAGTCAATGAGCAGTTCTTC
CDR3aa: CASSESTTVNEQFF

j_gene: TRBJ2-1
d_gene: TRBD2
abundance: -
v_gene: TRBV11-3
CDR3nt: TGTGCCAGCAGCTTAGCGGCGGGAGGGGGCAATGAGCAGTTCTTC
CDR3aa: CASSLAAGGGNEQFF

j_gene: TRBJ2-2
d_gene: TRBD1
abundance: -
v_gene: TRBV4-1
CDR3nt: TGCGCCAGCAGCCATATACTGGGACAGGGCGACGGGGAGCTGTTTTTT
CDR3aa: CASSHILGQGDGELFF

j_gene: TRBJ2-7
d_gene: -
abundance: -
v_gene: TRBV4-1
CDR3nt: TGCGCCAGCAGCCATGCATCGGGCAGGGGTTACGAGCAGTACTTC
CDR3aa: CASSHASGRGYEQYF

j_gene: TRBJ2-4
d_gene: TRBD1
abundance: -
v_gene: TRBV7-3
CDR3nt: TGTGCCAGCAGCCGCACAGGGGGTCACATTCAGTACTTC
CDR3aa: CASSRTGGHIQYF

j_gene: TRBJ2-5
d_gene: TRBD1
abundance: -
v_gene: TRBV9
CDR3nt: TGTGCCAGCAGCAGCCGACAGGGGGACGAGACCCAGTACTTC
CDR3aa: CASSSRQGDETQYF

j_gene: TRBJ2-6
d_gene: -
abundance: -
v_gene: TRBV9
CDR3nt: TGTGCCAGCAGCGTCCCAATAACAGGGTTCTCTGGGGCCAACGTCCTGACTTTC
CDR3aa: CASSVPITGFSGANVLTF

j_gene: TRBJ1-5
d_gene: -
abundance: -
v_gene: TRBV5-8
CDR3nt: TGTGCCAGCAGCCCCCATTTCGCCAGGTTAGGATATAGCAATCAGCCCCAGCATTTT
CDR3aa: CASSPHFARLGYSNQPQHF